Shown below are 3 T cell receptor beta chains from a single sample sequenced in a study of cytomegalovirus exposure and HLA in healthy donors. The primer mix had 60 Vbeta and 13 Jbeta primers. Method: immunoSEQ multiplex PCR; TCRdb's copy keeps in-frame clones and lacks some. This repertoire shows over 150,000 clones, around four fifths found once; its top ten account for around 1.7%. Sequences were obtained from PBMCs. These receptors all come from a man in his forties or fifties in good health and CMV-seronegative.

The chain combines TRBV7-2 with TRBJ1-5; unclear D gene. This CDR3 has 14 amino acids. Germline V gene sequence: CDR1 SGHTA, CDR2 FQGNSA. Trimming stripped 1 base from V and 2 bases from J, with 6 bases between. The CDR3 spells CASSLETRNQPQHF. The CDR3 nucleotides are TGTGCCAGCAGCTTAGAAACACGCAATCAGCCCCAGCATTTT.

The chain joins TRBV4-3 to TRBJ2-5; D is uncertain. CDR1 is LGHNA, CDR2 YSLEER, per germline. The CDR3 runs to 16 residues. V shed 0 bases and J shed 4 bases, with 15 bases lying between them. The CDR3: CASSQDRRSVGETQYF. CDR3 coding DNA: TGCGCCAGCAGCCAAGATCGTAGAAGCGTGGGAGAGACCCAGTACTTC.

This clone was found once. The CDR3: CASSPGRGNGYTF. The CDR3 nucleotides read TGTGCCAGCAGTCCTGGACGGGGGAATGGCTACACCTTC. V is TRBV27 and J is TRBJ1-2; tentatively, D is TRBD1 (5 bases). V was cut by 5 bases and J by 6 bases, with 13 bases left in between. The germline V gene has CDR1 MNHEY and CDR2 SMNVEV (reference sequence). CDR3 length: 13 residues.